One and the same sample provided the 12 T cell receptor beta chains below, sequenced in a study of blood T cells in healthy people across ages. The authors ran a second PCR of roughly 6 to 12 cycles using a sample-barcoded 5' primer and a J-beta primer mix. Using its own MiXCR run on the 5' RACE reads, TCRdb lists one record per CDR3 protein. The profile shows roughly 1,700,000 distinct CDR3 sequences, approximately 28% of them singletons. Sequenced input: blood. Receptors originate from a woman aged 25-40 years in good health.

In this sample, this clonotype turned up many times. The gene calls are TRBV7-2 and TRBJ2-7; TRBD2 matches at 7 bases. This CDR3 has 14 residues. V lost 5 bases and J lost 2; bases outside the gene matches: 6. CDR1 and CDR2 (germline): SGHTA, FQGNSA. The CDR3 DNA follows: TGTGCCAGCAGCCCGGGGGGTAGACCCTACGAGCAGTACTTC. Translation: CASSPGGRPYEQYF.

The genes are TRBV12-3 or TRBV12-4 and TRBJ2-5, with D hard to call. V lost 5 bases and J 5 bases, leaving 12 bases between the germline ends. CDR3 size: 13 residues. CDR3 loop: CASSRNGQETQYF. The DNA for the CDR3 is TGTGCCAGCAGTAGGAACGGCCAGGAGACCCAGTACTTC.

About this clonotype itself: A junction end diverges from the germline sequence, so it may reflect a read error. This sequence joins TRBV24-1 and TRBJ1-1, with D hard to call. The CDR3 has 15 amino acids. Per germline, CDR1 KGHDR and CDR2 SFDVKD. The CDR3 protein is CTTSDSREQRAEAFF. CDR3 in DNA: TGTACCACCAGTGATTCCCGGGAACAACGGGCAGAAGCTTTCTTT.

CDR3: CSARDPRQGGNEQYF. The CDR3 DNA reads as TGCAGTGCTAGAGATCCCCGACAGGGTGGCAACGAGCAGTACTTC. The genes are TRBV20-1 and TRBJ2-7; 7 bases fit TRBD1. The V gene's germline CDR1 is DFQATT and CDR2 SNEGSKA (reference sequence). This CDR3 is built from 15 residues. The junction had 10 bases not matched to a gene; V was cut back by 0 bases and J by 5 bases.

This clonotype was detected a few times. The chain joins TRBV5-1 to TRBJ1-2; D is possibly TRBD1 (5 bases). V was clipped by 2 bases and J by 4 bases, with 9 bases between them. The germline V gene encodes CDR1 SGHRS and CDR2 YFSETQ. The CDR3 runs 13 residues. The CDR3 DNA reads TGCGCCAGCAGCTTTGGGGGGAGCTATGGCTACACCTTC. As protein: CASSFGGSYGYTF.

The chain couples TRBV10-3 to TRBJ2-6, with 9 bases that match TRBD2. The V segment lost 10 bases and the J segment 2 bases; nucleotides outside the gene matches: 6. CDR1 and CDR2 from the germline V gene are ENHRY and SYGVKD. The CDR3 covers 15 residues. The CDR3 region is CATTRGGPGANVLTF. The CDR3 nucleotides read TGTGCCACGACGCGGGGGGGACCTGGGGCCAACGTCCTGACTTTC.

This clonotype was detected many times. The genes are TRBV12-3 or TRBV12-4 and TRBJ2-7, with 12 bases lining up with TRBD2. CDR3 length equals 15 residues. V lost 6 bases to trimming and J lost 5 bases; unmatched junction nucleotides: 8. The CDR3 nucleotides are TGTGCCAGCAGCTACACTAGCGGGAGGTCCAACGAGCAGTACTTC. This gives the protein CASSYTSGRSNEQYF.

In this sample, this clonotype turned up many times. The chain combines TRBV6-2 or TRBV6-3 with TRBJ2-7; 7 nucleotides line up with TRBD2. CDR1 is MNHEY and CDR2 is SVGEGT in the germline V gene. V was pared by 8 bases and J by 6 bases, with 10 bases of the junction left unmatched. This CDR3 comprises 13 residues. As DNA, the CDR3 is TGTGCCAGCGGAACGGGGGGAGAGTTCGAGCAGTACTTC. It yields the protein CASGTGGEFEQYF.

The rearrangement uses TRBV18 and TRBJ2-1; 12 positions match TRBD1. Looked up from germline, CDR1 is KGHSH and CDR2 is LQKENI. The CDR3 is 17 residues long. V lost 4 bases to trimming and J lost 10 bases; unmatched junction nucleotides: 14. The CDR3 DNA is TGTGCCAGCTCACGCTCCGCGGGACAGGGGGCGCCGAGGGAGCAGTTCTTC. This translates into CASSRSAGQGAPREQFF.

This clonotype occurred a few times. The chain joins TRBV3-1 to TRBJ2-5; the D is unclear. The CDR3 extends over 11 amino acids. V was trimmed by 7 bases and J by 5 bases, leaving 8 bases between them. Per germline, CDR1 LGHDT and CDR2 YNNKEL (reference sequence). The CDR3 coding sequence is TGTGCCAGCACGGATGGGGAGACCCAGTACTTC. Protein sequence: CASTDGETQYF.

This clonotype occurred many times. This rearrangement joins TRBV12-3 or TRBV12-4 to TRBJ2-7, with D possibly TRBD2 on 5 matching bases. Trimming left V 6 bases short and J 2 bases short, with 11 bases between. The CDR3 has 13 residues. The CDR3 DNA reads as TGTGCCAGCAGCAACACCGGGACCTACGAGCAGTACTTC. This encodes CASSNTGTYEQYF.

The chain carries TRBV7-9 and TRBJ2-7; D might be TRBD1 (5 bases). Trimming removed 5 bases from V and 3 bases from J, with 17 bases in between. CDR1 and CDR2 (germline): SEHNR, FQNEAQ (reference sequence). The CDR3 spans 15 residues. Written as DNA, the CDR3 is TGTGCCAGCAGCCCAAGAAGGGCAGGGAACTACGAGCAGTACTTC. Amino acid sequence: CASSPRRAGNYEQYF.